The 5 T cell receptor beta chains given below trace back to one sample, sequenced in a study of CD8+ T cells in alopecia areata. Indicated treatment: oral pan-JAK inhibitor, 5-10 mg twice daily. As the sequencing template, cDNA was produced by extracting RNA and reverse transcribing it. The protocol was immunoSEQ multiplex PCR, while the TCRdb copy is restricted to in-frame clones and leaves out a portion. The table includes more than 95,000 clones, around 60% detected once. The specimen was CD4+ T cells sorted from blood, collected at week 4, from a patient treated with tofacitinib. These receptors were obtained from a human donor with alopecia areata.

This chain uses TRBV4-3 with TRBJ2-1; TRBD2 matches 10 bases. Germline V lookup: CDR1 LGHNA, CDR2 YSLEER. After removal of 3 bases from V and 6 bases from J, the junction contained 17 bases not matched to a gene. The CDR3 consists of 19 residues. CDR3 amino acids: CASSQGTSVIGETSNEQFF. Here the CDR3 DNA reads TGCGCCAGCAGCCAGGGGACTAGCGTGATCGGGGAAACGAGCAATGAGCAGTTCTTC.

This chain links TRBV5-1 with TRBJ2-5; 7 bases match TRBD1. Looked up from germline, CDR1 is SGHRS and CDR2 is YFSETQ. With 4 bases clipped from V and 1 base from J, the junction kept 4 bases outside the gene matches. This CDR3 is 14 amino acids long. The CDR3 bases are TGCGCCAGCAGCACGGACAGGTCCCAAGAGACCCAGTACTTC. This translates into CASSTDRSQETQYF.

The J gene is TRBJ2-3, the V gene TRBV7-3, with TRBD1 matching 10 bases. The CDR3 consists of 15 residues. V was pared by 5 bases and J by 3 bases, with 5 bases of the junction left unmatched. Germline V gene data show CDR1 as SGHTA and CDR2 as FQGTGA. CDR3 sequence (DNA): TGTGCCAGCAGCAAGGGGACAGGGGAAACAGATACGCAGTATTTT. This translates into CASSKGTGETDTQYF.

This clone was observed once. The chain joins TRBV10-3 to TRBJ2-2; D is unclear. The CDR3 has 15 residues. Germline-derived CDR1 and CDR2 are ENHRY and SYGVKD. Trimming took 6 bases from V and 7 from J, leaving 18 bases between them. As DNA, the CDR3 is TGTGCCATCAGCTCCCAAACCCCGGCAGACGGGGAGCTGTTTTTT. Its translation: CAISSQTPADGELFF.

The chain couples TRBV6-1 to TRBJ1-2; D remains ambiguous. In germline, CDR1 is MNHNS, CDR2 SASEGT. Trimming stripped 3 bases from V and 4 bases from J, with 9 bases between. The CDR3 contains 13 residues. DNA for the CDR3: TGTGCCAGCAGTGAGGGAGACGGCTATGGCTACACCTTC. Protein sequence: CASSEGDGYGYTF.